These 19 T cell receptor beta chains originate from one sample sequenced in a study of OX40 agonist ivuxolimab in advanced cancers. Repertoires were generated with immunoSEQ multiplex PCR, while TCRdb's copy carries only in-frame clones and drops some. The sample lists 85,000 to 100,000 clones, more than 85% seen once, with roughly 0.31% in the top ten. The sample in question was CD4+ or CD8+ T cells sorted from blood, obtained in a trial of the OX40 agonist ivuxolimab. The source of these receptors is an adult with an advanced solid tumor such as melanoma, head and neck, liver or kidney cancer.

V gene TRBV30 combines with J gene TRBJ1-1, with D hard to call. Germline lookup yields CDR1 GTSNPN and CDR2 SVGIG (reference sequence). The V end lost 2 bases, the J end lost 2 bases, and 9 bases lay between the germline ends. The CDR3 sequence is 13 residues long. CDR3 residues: CAWSRQINTEAFF. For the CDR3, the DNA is TGTGCCTGGAGTCGGCAGATAAACACTGAAGCTTTCTTT.

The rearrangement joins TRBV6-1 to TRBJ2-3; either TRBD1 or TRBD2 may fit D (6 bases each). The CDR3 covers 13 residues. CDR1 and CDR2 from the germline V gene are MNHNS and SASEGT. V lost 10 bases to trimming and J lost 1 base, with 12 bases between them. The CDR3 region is CANSGAGTDTQYF. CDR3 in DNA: TGTGCCAATTCGGGGGCCGGCACAGATACGCAGTATTTT.

CDR3 in amino acids: CASSLGRGVQAEAFF. The CDR3 DNA is TGTGCCAGCAGTTTAGGGCGCGGGGTACAGGCTGAAGCTTTCTTT. The chain has TRBV27 and TRBJ1-1; weak D call: TRBD1 (5 bases). In germline, CDR1 is MNHEY, CDR2 SMNVEV (reference sequence). Trimming took off 2 bases at V and 6 bases at J, with 16 bases between the two ends. This CDR3 is built from 15 residues.

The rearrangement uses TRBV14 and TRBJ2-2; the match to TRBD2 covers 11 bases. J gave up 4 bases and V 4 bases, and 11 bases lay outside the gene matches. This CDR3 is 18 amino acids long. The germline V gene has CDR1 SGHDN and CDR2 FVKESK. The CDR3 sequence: CASSRTPLAGDGTGELFF. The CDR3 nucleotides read TGTGCCAGCAGCCGAACCCCACTAGCGGGAGATGGCACCGGGGAGCTGTTTTTT.

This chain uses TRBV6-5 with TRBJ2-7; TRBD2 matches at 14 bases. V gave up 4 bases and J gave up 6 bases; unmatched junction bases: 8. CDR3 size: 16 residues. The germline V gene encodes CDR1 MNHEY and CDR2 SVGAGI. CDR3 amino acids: CASSSPTSGRVGEQYF. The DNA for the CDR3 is TGTGCCAGCAGTTCCCCGACTAGCGGGAGGGTTGGCGAGCAGTACTTC.

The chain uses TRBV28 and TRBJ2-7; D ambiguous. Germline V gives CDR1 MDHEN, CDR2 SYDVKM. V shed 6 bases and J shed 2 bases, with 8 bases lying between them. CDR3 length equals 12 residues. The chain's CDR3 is CASSRNPYEQYF. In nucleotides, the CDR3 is TGTGCCAGCAGCCGTAACCCCTACGAGCAGTACTTC.

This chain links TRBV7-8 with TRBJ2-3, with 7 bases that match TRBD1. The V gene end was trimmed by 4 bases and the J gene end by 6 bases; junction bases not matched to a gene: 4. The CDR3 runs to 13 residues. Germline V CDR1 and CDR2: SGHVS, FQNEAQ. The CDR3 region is CASSSDREDTQYF. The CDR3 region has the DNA TGTGCCAGCAGCTCTGACAGGGAGGATACGCAGTATTTT.

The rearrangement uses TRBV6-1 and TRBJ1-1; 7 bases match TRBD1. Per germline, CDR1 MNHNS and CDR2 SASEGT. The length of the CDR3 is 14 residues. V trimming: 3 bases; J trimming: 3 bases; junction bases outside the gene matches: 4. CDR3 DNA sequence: TGTGCCAGCAGTGATCCGGGACAGTACACTGAAGCTTTCTTT. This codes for CASSDPGQYTEAFF.

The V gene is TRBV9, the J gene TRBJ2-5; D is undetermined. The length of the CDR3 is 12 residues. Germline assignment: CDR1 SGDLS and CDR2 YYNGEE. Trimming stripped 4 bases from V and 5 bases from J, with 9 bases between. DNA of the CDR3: TGTGCCAGCAGCACCCTGGGCGAGACCCAGTACTTC. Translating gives CASSTLGETQYF.

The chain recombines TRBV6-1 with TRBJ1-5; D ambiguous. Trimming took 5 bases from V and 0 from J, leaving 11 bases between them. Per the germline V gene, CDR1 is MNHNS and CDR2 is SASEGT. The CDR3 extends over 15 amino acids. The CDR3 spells CASSITAYSNQPQHF. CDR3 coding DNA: TGTGCCAGCAGTATTACAGCTTATAGCAATCAGCCCCAGCATTTT.

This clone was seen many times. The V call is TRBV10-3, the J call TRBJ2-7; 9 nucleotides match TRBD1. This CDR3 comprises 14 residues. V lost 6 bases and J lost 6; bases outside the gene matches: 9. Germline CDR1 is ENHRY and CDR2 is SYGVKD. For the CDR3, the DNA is TGTGCCATCAGGGGACAGGGCCTCTTCGGCGAGCAGTACTTC. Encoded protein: CAIRGQGLFGEQYF.

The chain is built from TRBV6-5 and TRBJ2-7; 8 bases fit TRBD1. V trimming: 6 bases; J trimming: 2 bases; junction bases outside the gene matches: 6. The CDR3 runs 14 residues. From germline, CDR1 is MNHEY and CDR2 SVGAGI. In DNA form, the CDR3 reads TGTGCCAGCAGAAAGGGACAGGCCCCCTACGAGCAGTACTTC. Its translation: CASRKGQAPYEQYF.

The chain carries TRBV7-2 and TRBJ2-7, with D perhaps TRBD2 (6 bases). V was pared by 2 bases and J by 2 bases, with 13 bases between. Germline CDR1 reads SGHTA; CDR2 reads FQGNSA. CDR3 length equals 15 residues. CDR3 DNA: TGTGCCAGCAGCTTAATGGCTAGCGTGGCCTACGAGCAGTACTTC. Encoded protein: CASSLMASVAYEQYF. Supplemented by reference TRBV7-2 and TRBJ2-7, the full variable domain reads GAGVSQSPSNKVTEKGKDVELRCDPISGHTALYWYRQSLGQGLEFLIYFQGNSAPDKSGLPSDRFSAERTGGSVSTLTIQRTQQEDSAVYLCASSLMASVAYEQYFGPGTRLTVT.

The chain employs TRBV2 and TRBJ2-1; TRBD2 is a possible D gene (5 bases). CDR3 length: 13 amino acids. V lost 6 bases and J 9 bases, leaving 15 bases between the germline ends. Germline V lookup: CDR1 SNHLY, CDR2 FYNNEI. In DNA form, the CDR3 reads TGTGCCAGCAGATTAAGACTATCCGCTGAGCAGTTCTTC. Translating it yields CASRLRLSAEQFF.

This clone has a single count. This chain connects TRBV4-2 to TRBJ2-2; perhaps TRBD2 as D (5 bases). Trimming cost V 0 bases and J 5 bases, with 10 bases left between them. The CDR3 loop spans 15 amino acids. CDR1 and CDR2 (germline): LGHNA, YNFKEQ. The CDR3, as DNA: TGTGCCAGCAGCCAAGACCCCGGGAATACCGGGGAGCTGTTTTTT. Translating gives CASSQDPGNTGELFF.

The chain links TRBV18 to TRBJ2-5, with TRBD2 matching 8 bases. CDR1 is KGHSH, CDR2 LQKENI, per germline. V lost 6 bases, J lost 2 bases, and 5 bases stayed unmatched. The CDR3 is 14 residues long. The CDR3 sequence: CASSRSSGQETQYF. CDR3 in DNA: TGTGCCAGCTCCCGTTCTAGCGGGCAAGAGACCCAGTACTTC.

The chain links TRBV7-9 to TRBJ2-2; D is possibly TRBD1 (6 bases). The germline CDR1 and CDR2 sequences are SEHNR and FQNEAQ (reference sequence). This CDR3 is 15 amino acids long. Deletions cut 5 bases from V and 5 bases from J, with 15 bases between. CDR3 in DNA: TGTGCCAGCAGCCGGACAGCCGGTGGGACCGGGGAGCTGTTTTTT. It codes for CASSRTAGGTGELFF.

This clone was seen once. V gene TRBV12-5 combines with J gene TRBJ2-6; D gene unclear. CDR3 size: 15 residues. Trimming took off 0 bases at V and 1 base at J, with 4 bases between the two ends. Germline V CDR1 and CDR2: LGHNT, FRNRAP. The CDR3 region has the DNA TGTGCTAGTGGTTTGGTGTCATCTGGGGCCAACGTCCTGACTTTC. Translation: CASGLVSSGANVLTF.

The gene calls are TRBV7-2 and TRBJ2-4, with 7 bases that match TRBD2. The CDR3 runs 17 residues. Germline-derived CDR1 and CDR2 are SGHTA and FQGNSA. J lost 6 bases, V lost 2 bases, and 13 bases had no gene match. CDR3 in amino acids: CASSLLGEGPSGNIQYF. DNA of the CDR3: TGTGCCAGCAGCTTATTGGGGGAGGGCCCTAGCGGAAACATTCAGTACTTC.